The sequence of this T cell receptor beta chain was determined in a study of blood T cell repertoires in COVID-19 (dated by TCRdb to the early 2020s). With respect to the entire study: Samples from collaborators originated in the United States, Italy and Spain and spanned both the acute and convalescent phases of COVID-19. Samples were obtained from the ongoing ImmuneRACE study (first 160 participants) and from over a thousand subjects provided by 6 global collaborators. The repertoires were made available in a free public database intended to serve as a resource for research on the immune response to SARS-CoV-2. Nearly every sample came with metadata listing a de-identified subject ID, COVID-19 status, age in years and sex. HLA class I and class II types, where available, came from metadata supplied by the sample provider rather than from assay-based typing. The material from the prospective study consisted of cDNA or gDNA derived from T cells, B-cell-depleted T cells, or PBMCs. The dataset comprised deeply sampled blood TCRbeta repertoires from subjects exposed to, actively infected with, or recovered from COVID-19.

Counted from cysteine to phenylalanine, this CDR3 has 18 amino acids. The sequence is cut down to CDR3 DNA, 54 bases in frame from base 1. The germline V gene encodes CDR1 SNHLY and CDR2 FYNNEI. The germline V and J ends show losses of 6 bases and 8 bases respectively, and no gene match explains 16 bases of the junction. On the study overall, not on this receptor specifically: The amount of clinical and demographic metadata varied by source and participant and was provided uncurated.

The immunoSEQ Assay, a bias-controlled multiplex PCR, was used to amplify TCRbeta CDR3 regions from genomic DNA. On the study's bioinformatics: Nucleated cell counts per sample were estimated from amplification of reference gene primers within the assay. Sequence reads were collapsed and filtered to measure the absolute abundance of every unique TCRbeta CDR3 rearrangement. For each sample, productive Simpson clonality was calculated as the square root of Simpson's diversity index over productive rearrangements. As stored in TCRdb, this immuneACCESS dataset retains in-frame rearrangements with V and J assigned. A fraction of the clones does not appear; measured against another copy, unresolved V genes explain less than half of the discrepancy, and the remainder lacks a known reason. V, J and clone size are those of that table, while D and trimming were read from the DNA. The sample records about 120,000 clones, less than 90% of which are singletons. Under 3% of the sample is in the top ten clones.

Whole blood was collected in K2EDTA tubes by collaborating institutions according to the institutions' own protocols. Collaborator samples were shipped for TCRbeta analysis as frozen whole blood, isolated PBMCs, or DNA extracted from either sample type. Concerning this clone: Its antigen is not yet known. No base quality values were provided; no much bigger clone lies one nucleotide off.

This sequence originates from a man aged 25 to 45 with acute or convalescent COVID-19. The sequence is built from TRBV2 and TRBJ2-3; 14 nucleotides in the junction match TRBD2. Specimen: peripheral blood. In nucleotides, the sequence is TGTGCCAGCAGCGACCCGTTGGGACTAGCGGGGGCTCGACTTACGCAGTATTTT. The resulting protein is CASSDPLGLAGARLTQYF.